This TCR beta chain comes out of a study of Graves' ophthalmopathy and Graves' hyperthyroidism. In the study overall: Peripheral blood sampling preceded any treatment and occurred at initial diagnosis. General observations from the study: Both a roughly 70% sensitivity and an approximately 75% specificity characterized the model's predictions of ophthalmopathy progression.

Germline values: CDR1 GTSNPN, CDR2 SVGIG (reference sequence). V was cut by 1 base and J by 6 bases, with 6 bases left in between. The CDR3 length is 11 residues. TCR beta CDR3 amplification used RNA transcripts. First-round RT-PCR with HTBI primers preceded a second-round multiplex PCR. TCRdb reprocessed the multiplex PCR reads with MiXCR, giving one entry per CDR3 protein. The sample includes approximately 330,000 distinct CDR3 sequences, roughly 15% of them seen just once. Ophthalmopathy was moderately-to-severely active, CAS at least 3, NOSPECS at least 4, lasting under 3 months. For this clonotype: The antigen is unknown.

The rearrangement uses TRBV30 and TRBJ1-1; D gene unclear. The receptor comes from an adult man with Graves' ophthalmopathy. Sequenced sample: peripheral blood. CDR3 region: CAWSGRAEAFF. CDR3 DNA sequence: TGTGCCTGGAGTGGAAGGGCTGAAGCTTTCTTT.